What follows describes a single TCR beta chain. This clonotype was recorded a few times. Its antigen specificity is not known. The input lacks base qualities; no much larger clone sits a single base away. PBMCs were isolated by Ficoll-Paque density gradient centrifugation. The record originates from a study of T-cell memory formation after mild COVID-19 (TCRdb year 2021). Looking at the study overall: TCR sequence clusters from the two donors were largely donor specific. Two young, previously healthy adult volunteers, one female and one male, were included in the cohort. In two donors, T-cell clones that expanded and contracted after mild COVID-19 were followed by sequencing TCRalpha and TCRbeta repertoires longitudinally. Overall study results and their limits: SARS-CoV-2 specificity was not confirmed for the second-wave clones peaking on day 37. Contracting CD4+ clones were located mainly in the CM and EM memory subsets, whereas CD8+ clones were found to be enriched in EMRA. Balanced CD4/CD8 phenotypes were observed for clones contracting from day 15 to 85, whereas a bias towards CD4+ was observed for a second wave of clones expanding from day 15 to 37. Some responding clones were detected in pre-infection memory, suggesting pre-existing cross-reactive memory T cells joined the SARS-CoV-2 response. Only a couple of mild cases were covered by the study, and larger cohorts that include severe cases with pre-infection samples were considered necessary.

Taken from the germline V gene (reference sequence), the CDR1 and CDR2 loops are DFQATT and SNEGSKA. There are 14 amino acids in the CDR3, from cysteine to phenylalanine inclusive. Of the read, only the CDR3 DNA is kept; its 42 bases are in frame from base 1. The germline V and J ends show losses of 0 bases and 2 bases respectively, and no gene match explains 3 bases of the junction. Data came from an Illumina NovaSeq 6000. cDNA libraries for TCRalpha and TCRbeta were prepared by 5'RACE using constant-segment primers, with sample barcodes and unique molecular identifiers added. RNA was extracted from every sample with Trizol reagent. Library amplification was performed in two PCR steps, and a second sample barcode and Illumina TruSeq adapters were introduced in the second step. Sequencing of the libraries was done on an Illumina NovaSeq, producing 2 x 150 bp paired-end reads. On the authors' methods: Reads were demultiplexed and collapsed into UMI-guided consensus sequences with migec v1.2.7. With mixcr v2.1.11, UMI consensuses were aligned to TRA and TRB V and J templates and assembled into clonotypes. A clonotype was counted as expanded or contracted only when both edgeR and NoisET called the clonotype significant, with the noise models trained on biological replicates. For edgeR calls, the thresholds were a false discovery rate-adjusted p below 0.01 and a log2 fold-change of 1. As an exploratory analysis of dynamics, PCA with hierarchical clustering was applied to max-normalized trajectories of the 1000 most abundant clonotypes. The CD4 or CD8 phenotype of responding clones was assigned using the separately sequenced CD4+ and CD8+ repertoires. TCRdb handled the public reads itself, with Q25 trimming in fastp and clone calling in MiXCR, and kept productive beta chains. Identical CDR3 protein sequences are pooled into one entry, listed with their most common genes and DNA. These V and J calls are TCRdb output, not the study's own analysis. In all, the sample holds fewer than 450,000 distinct CDR3 sequences, and 20% to 25% of those were seen once. The ten largest clonotypes hold around 9% of the sample.

The rearrangement joined TRBV20-1 to TRBJ2-7; TRBD2 lines up with 8 middle nucleotides. This receptor was obtained from an adult woman who had mild COVID-19 (a few samples of this study predate the infection). The sample titles of this study are shuffled in the database, so cell type and time point are left out; the donor was told from shared clones. The sequencing sample was made of PBMCs or a T cell subset sorted from them (not recorded which). The bases read TGCAGTGCTAGAGAAGCGGGGGCGACCTACGAGCAGTACTTC. This codes for CSAREAGATYEQYF.